This TCR beta chain was recovered during a study of post-analysis software for immune sequencing data. Study-wide results and limits: TRBV5-6, TRBV5-1 and TRBV20-1 were among roughly 5 TRBV segments more frequent in patients than controls.

Sequencing libraries made from TCR beta cDNA carried unique molecular identifiers. TCRdb itself ran the PCR reads through MiXCR, one entry per CDR3 protein. In the table there are hundreds of thousands of distinct CDR3 sequences, about 27% of which are singletons. This clonotype was seen only a few times. Its antigen is undetermined. Between the trimmed V and J ends, which lost 0 bases and 3 bases, there was a span of 11 bases. The CDR3 extends over 15 amino acids. CDR1 and CDR2 (germline): SGHKS, YYEKEE (reference sequence). V gene TRBV5-5 combines with J gene TRBJ2-3; possible D gene TRBD1, 6 bases. This TCR was recovered from a girl aged 10 to 17 with multiple sclerosis. Sample: blood. CDR3 sequence: CASSLADRQTDTQYF. CDR3 DNA sequence: TGTGCCAGCAGCTTGGCAGACAGGCAGACAGATACGCAGTATTTT. Based on the CDR3 plus reference TRBV5-5 and TRBJ2-3, the full variable domain is DAGVTQSPTHLIKTRGQQVTLRCSPISGHKSVSWYQQVLGQGPQFIFQYYEKEERGRGNFPDRFSARQFPNYSSELNVNALLLGDSALYLCASSLADRQTDTQYFGPGTRLTVL.